This TCR beta chain comes out of a study of T-cell reconstitution after alpha-beta-depleted transplantation in children. This clonotype has more than one count but fewer than ten. The CDR3 contains 13 residues. CDR1 MNHNY and CDR2 SVGAGI come from the germline V gene (reference sequence). V was trimmed by 6 bases and J by 6 bases, leaving 12 bases between them. TCRbeta library construction was performed incorporating unique molecular identifiers. TCRdb re-derived calls from the PCR reads in MiXCR, one entry per CDR3 protein. Seen here are 350,000 to 450,000 distinct CDR3 sequences, 20% observed once, and the top ten hold around 4%.

The TCR originated in a human donor who donated a stem cell graft to a child with acute myeloid leukemia. This rearrangement joins TRBV6-6 to TRBJ2-1, with D perhaps matching TRBD1 (6 bases). The sample in question was PBMCs from the stem cell graft donor, obtained from the stem cell graft. CDR3 loop: CASRETGSNEQFF. In nucleotides, the CDR3 is TGTGCCAGCAGAGAGACAGGCTCCAATGAGCAGTTCTTC.